The rows below give T cell receptor beta chains drawn from one sample of a study of human CD8 memory T cell subsets. TCRdb reanalyzed the 5' RACE reads and collapses them to one entry per CDR3 protein, without DNA. Listed are some 10,000 distinct CDR3 sequences; 20% falls within the top ten. Sequences were obtained from CD8+ T cells from PBMCs. These receptors were taken from a human donor in good health. CDR3s include the opening cysteine and the closing phenylalanine or tryptophan. Clone size is given for some rows only: seen once, a few or many times, or a class if the clone is expanded.

>14|TRBV20-1|-|TRBJ2-3
CSAGTGTSADTQYF
>15|TRBV6-2/TRBV6-3|-|TRBJ1-5
CASSYPDRVIQPQHF
>16|TRBV28|-|TRBJ2-7
CASSPLSGQGRGEQYF
>16|TRBV7-6|-|TRBJ2-2
CASSQRTSQNTGELFF
>15|TRBV4-1|-|TRBJ2-7
CASSQDRLAQGEQYF
>15|TRBV5-4|-|TRBJ2-1
CASSMGQGARNEQFF
>14|TRBV19|-|TRBJ2-1
CASSGGTSYNEQFF
>15|TRBV7-2|-|TRBJ1-6
CASSPRTGYNSPLHF
>15|TRBV5-5|-|TRBJ1-5
CASSLSSRGNQPQHF
>11|TRBV20-1|-|TRBJ1-1
CSARWGTQAFF
>16|TRBV29-1|medium-sized|TRBJ2-7
CSVEVRGRGLTYEQYF
>15|TRBV28|-|TRBJ2-1
CASGGGGSSYNEQFF
>15|TRBV4-1|-|TRBJ2-7
CASSQDLKGNYEQYF
>16|TRBV20-1|-|TRBJ1-5
CSARDYRTGSDQPQHF
>15|TRBV9|-|TRBJ2-5
CASSVEQTLQETQYF
>13|TRBV12-3/TRBV12-4|-|TRBJ1-2
CASSFRLGFGYTF
>15|TRBV28|-|TRBJ1-2
CASSFRTGDLYGYTF
>16|TRBV4-3|-|TRBJ1-2
CASSQDHRVYGYGYTF
>16|TRBV5-4|-|TRBJ2-1
CASSLGLRGPGDEQFF
>15|TRBV27|medium-sized|TRBJ2-3
CASSFWDQRGDTQYF
>15|TRBV12-3/TRBV12-4|-|TRBJ2-4
CASSLPQGAFSIQYF
>15|TRBV4-1|-|TRBJ1-2
CASSHPGGADYGYTF
>15|TRBV28|-|TRBJ2-2
CASRTRTGNTGELFF
>15|TRBV20-1|-|TRBJ2-3
CSARVEGQYGDTQYF
>16|TRBV4-2|-|TRBJ2-1
CASSQEGQGEYNEQFF
>16|TRBV3-1|-|TRBJ2-1
CASSQESPPGVREQFF
>16|TRBV20-1|-|TRBJ1-5
CSASPLDRGEYQPQHF
>16|TRBV5-1|-|TRBJ2-3
CASSLGRGASTDTQYF
>17|TRBV7-8|-|TRBJ1-5
CASSANEWTGTLQPQHF
>15|TRBV6-5|-|TRBJ2-3
CASSYSGSLGDTQYF
>13|TRBV6-5|medium-sized|TRBJ1-1
CASSSTGATEAFF
>13|TRBV11-2|-|TRBJ2-2
CASAGQNSGELFF
>11|TRBV6-2/TRBV6-3|-|TRBJ1-4
CASSYNLELFF
>14|TRBV3-1|-|TRBJ2-1
CASSHPGQGNEQFF
>14|TRBV19|-|TRBJ2-6
CASSIPSGANVLTF
>14|TRBV20-1|-|TRBJ1-1
CSARDLGGGTEAFF
>15|TRBV5-5|-|TRBJ2-3
CASSLLGRRTDTQYF
>15|TRBV11-2|-|TRBJ2-7
CASSLNTGNRYEQYF
>12|TRBV6-2/TRBV6-3|medium-sized|TRBJ1-1
CASRQSVTEAFF
>16|TRBV5-1|-|TRBJ1-1
CASSLVGVGENTEAFF
>16|TRBV18|-|TRBJ2-7
CASSRARDPLSYEQYF
>16|TRBV11-2|-|TRBJ2-1
CASSLVAGRPNNEQFF
>15|TRBV28|-|TRBJ2-1
CASSLGQARYNEQFF
>16|TRBV4-3|-|TRBJ2-3
CASSQDLKAGGDTQYF
>16|TRBV7-9|-|TRBJ2-1
CASSSPLAGDHNEQFF
>15|TRBV7-2|-|TRBJ1-3
CASSLAKGAGNTIYF
>17|TRBV27|-|TRBJ2-1
CASSGLSSTQRDNEQFF
>15|TRBV24-1|-|TRBJ2-5
CATSGGQYHQETQYF
>15|TRBV6-1|-|TRBJ2-1
CASSERLEGDNEQFF
>15|TRBV6-1|-|TRBJ2-1
CASSDWTGRNNEQFF
>14|TRBV6-6|-|TRBJ2-1
CASSVSGGWNEQFF